These T cell receptor beta chains were read from a single sample in a study of blood T cell repertoires in COVID-19. Method: immunoSEQ multiplex PCR; TCRdb's copy keeps in-frame clones and lacks some. The data contain roughly 330,000 clones, around 87% of them singletons. The source material was PBMCs or T cells enriched from blood (not recorded which). The receptors shown here come from a woman in her 30s who had recovered from COVID-19. The CDR3 runs from the conserved cysteine through the conserved F or W. The D gene is left open where the match is weak. Size values are once, few and many counts, or a class for expanded clones, and some rows have none.

v_gene	len	d_gene	j_gene	abundance	CDR3nt	CDR3aa
TRBV5-1	13	-	TRBJ2-7	once	TGCGCCAGCAGCTACGGACAGACCTACGAGCAGTACTTC	CASSYGQTYEQYF
TRBV7-8	17	-	TRBJ2-2	-	TGTGCCAGCAGCTGGGACCGGGACAACGCGAACACCGGGGAGCTGTTTTTT	CASSWDRDNANTGELFF
TRBV27	16	-	TRBJ1-2	-	TGTGCCAGCAGTACCGACCCCTCTCGGAGGTTCTATGGCTACACCTTC	CASSTDPSRRFYGYTF
TRBV19	13	TRBD1	TRBJ1-1	few	TGTGCCAGTAGCAGGGGGTGGGTGGCTGAAGCTTTCTTT	CASSRGWVAEAFF
TRBV6-1	11	-	TRBJ2-7	-	TGTGCCAGCAGTGAAATTATCGAGCAGTACTTC	CASSEIIEQYF
TRBV28	12	-	TRBJ2-5	-	TGTGCCAGCGAGGGCAGGGGAGAGACCCAGTACTTC	CASEGRGETQYF
TRBV2	15	TRBD1	TRBJ1-4	-	TGTGCCAGCAGTGAAAGGACAGGGGCTAATGAAAAACTGTTTTTT	CASSERTGANEKLFF
TRBV5-1	16	-	TRBJ2-7	-	TGCGCCAGCAGCGCGGACGTAGCAGGGCGCCTATACGAGCAGTACTTC	CASSADVAGRLYEQYF
TRBV5-6	15	-	TRBJ1-3	many	TGTGCCAGCAGCTTCTGGGACTTCTCTGGAAACACCATATATTTT	CASSFWDFSGNTIYF
TRBV11-2	15	-	TRBJ1-5	-	TGTGCCAGCAGCTTAGACGGGTCCTTCAATCAGCCCCAGCATTTT	CASSLDGSFNQPQHF
TRBV30	14	TRBD1	TRBJ1-2	-	TGTGCCTGGATTTTTCTGGGACAGGGGCGCGGCTACACCTTC	CAWIFLGQGRGYTF
TRBV5-6	12	-	TRBJ2-7	-	TGTGCCAGCAGCTTCGGGTCCCCCGAGCAGTACTTC	CASSFGSPEQYF
TRBV6-1	16	TRBD1	TRBJ1-4	-	TGTGCCAGCAGTGAAGCGGGGGGACAGGTGAATGAAAAACTGTTTTTT	CASSEAGGQVNEKLFF
TRBV16	15	TRBD1	TRBJ2-3	few	TGTGCCAGCAGCCTCGGGACAGGGTTGGCAGATACGCAGTATTTT	CASSLGTGLADTQYF
TRBV5-8	15	-	TRBJ1-1	-	TGTGCCAGCAGCTTGAAAACAGGATTAAACACTGAAGCTTTCTTT	CASSLKTGLNTEAFF
TRBV6-5	12	-	TRBJ2-3	-	TGTGCCAGCTGGGACACAAAAGATACGCAGTATTTT	CASWDTKDTQYF
TRBV5-1	11	-	TRBJ2-3	-	TGCGCCAGCAGTATCGCAGATACGCAGTATTTT	CASSIADTQYF
TRBV4-3	18	-	TRBJ1-6	-	TGCGCCAGCAGCCAAGATCCGGGAGGTTGGGACGGACATTCACCCCTCCACTTT	CASSQDPGGWDGHSPLHF
TRBV6-2/TRBV6-3	17	-	TRBJ2-7	once	TGTGCCAGCAGCCGATATTTAGCCCGGCGGAAAACCTACGAGCAGTACTTC	CASSRYLARRKTYEQYF
TRBV5-4	16	TRBD1	TRBJ1-1	-	TGTGCCAGCAGCTTGGTGGCAGGGGGAACGGACACTGAAGCTTTCTTT	CASSLVAGGTDTEAFF
TRBV7-3	15	-	TRBJ2-3	-	TGTGCCAGCAGCTTAACTCTGCAGGACACAGATACGCAGTATTTT	CASSLTLQDTDTQYF
TRBV5-5	14	-	TRBJ2-7	-	TGTGCCAGCAGCCCCTACCTCAGGGACTACGAGCAGTACTTC	CASSPYLRDYEQYF
TRBV19	15	TRBD1	TRBJ1-2	-	TGTGCCAGTACCGACAGGGGGCGAGGTAACTATGGCTACACCTTC	CASTDRGRGNYGYTF
TRBV6-5	14	TRBD2	TRBJ2-7	-	TGTGCCAGCAGTTACGGCGCGGGGGGGAACGAGCAGTACTTC	CASSYGAGGNEQYF
TRBV3-1/TRBV3-2	17	-	TRBJ2-1	-	TGTGCCAGCAGCCAAGGGGCCCCGTCTAGCTCCAAAAATGAGCAGTTCTTC	CASSQGAPSSSKNEQFF
TRBV9	12	TRBD1	TRBJ1-1	-	TGTGCCAGCAGCCCAGGACAGGTTGAAGCTTTCTTT	CASSPGQVEAFF
TRBV9	18	TRBD2	TRBJ2-1	-	TGTGCCAGCAGCGTAGGGTTATGGGGACTAGCGGGGGCCAATGAGCAGTTCTTC	CASSVGLWGLAGANEQFF